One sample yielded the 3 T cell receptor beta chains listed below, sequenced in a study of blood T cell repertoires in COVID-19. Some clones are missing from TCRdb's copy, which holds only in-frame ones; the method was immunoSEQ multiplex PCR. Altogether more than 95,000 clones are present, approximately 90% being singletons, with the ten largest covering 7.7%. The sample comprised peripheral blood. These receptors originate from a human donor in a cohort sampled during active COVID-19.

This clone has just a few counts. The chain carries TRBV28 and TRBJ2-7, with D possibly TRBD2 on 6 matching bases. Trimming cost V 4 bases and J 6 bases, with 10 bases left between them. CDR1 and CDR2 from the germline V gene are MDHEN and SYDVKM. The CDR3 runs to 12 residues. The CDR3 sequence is CASSWGDREQYF. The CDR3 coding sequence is TGTGCCAGCAGTTGGGGGGATCGCGAGCAGTACTTC.

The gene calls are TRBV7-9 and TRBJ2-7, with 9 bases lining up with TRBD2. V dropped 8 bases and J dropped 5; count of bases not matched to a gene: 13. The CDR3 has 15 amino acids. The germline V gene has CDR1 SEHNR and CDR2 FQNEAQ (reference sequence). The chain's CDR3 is CASSEVGLAKNEQYF. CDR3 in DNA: TGTGCCAGCTCAGAAGTGGGACTAGCAAAGAACGAGCAGTACTTC.

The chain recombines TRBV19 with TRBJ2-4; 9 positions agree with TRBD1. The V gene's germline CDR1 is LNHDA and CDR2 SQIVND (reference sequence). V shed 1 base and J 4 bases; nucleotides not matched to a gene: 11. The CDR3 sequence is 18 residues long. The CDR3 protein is CASSIAISGQGIKNIQYF. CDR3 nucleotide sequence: TGTGCCAGTAGTATAGCGATCTCGGGACAGGGCATAAAAAACATTCAGTACTTC.